A selection of T cell receptor beta chains follows, all from one sample in a study of regulatory T cells in long-lasting Graves disease. From the multiplex PCR reads, TCRdb called clonotypes with MiXCR, one entry per CDR3 protein. The table records roughly 450,000 distinct CDR3 sequences, roughly a quarter of them present only once. Source: peripheral blood mononuclear cells (PBMCs), taken when the disease was refractory, from a patient treated with antithyroid drugs. The receptors derive from a female donor with Graves disease. Each CDR3 is given with its conserved first and last residue. The D gene is left open where the match is weak. Clone size is not always given. Where it is, it says once, few, many or a class for expanded clones.

V gene	clone size	D gene	J gene	CDR3 protein	CDR3 DNA
TRBV12-3/TRBV12-4	few	.	TRBJ2-2	CASTGGKRTGELFF	TGTGCCAGCACGGGGGGCAAGCGGACCGGGGAGCTGTTTTTT
TRBV15	many	.	TRBJ1-5	CATSREEGLNQPQHF	TGTGCCACCAGCAGAGAAGAGGGACTCAATCAGCCCCAGCATTTT
TRBV6-1	many	.	TRBJ1-1	CASSRQPGRQNTEAFF	TGTGCCAGCAGTAGACAACCGGGACGGCAGAACACTGAAGCTTTCTTT
TRBV20-1	.	TRBD1	TRBJ2-5	CSADRDRGTETQYF	TGCAGTGCTGACCGGGACAGGGGAACAGAGACCCAGTACTTC
TRBV7-9	.	TRBD2	TRBJ2-5	CASSLASGLAGEETQYF	TGTGCCAGCAGCTTAGCGTCCGGACTAGCGGGAGAGGAGACCCAGTACTTC
TRBV28	few	.	TRBJ1-1	CASRRGQPHTEAFF	TGTGCCAGCAGGAGGGGACAACCCCACACTGAAGCTTTCTTT
TRBV5-1	.	TRBD1	TRBJ1-2	CASSFGTTGGGGYTF	TGCGCCAGCAGCTTCGGGACGACAGGGGGGGGTGGCTACACCTTC
TRBV30	.	.	TRBJ1-5	CAWSVGGHQPQHF	TGTGCCTGGAGTGTGGGGGGGCATCAGCCCCAGCATTTT
TRBV28	many	TRBD1	TRBJ1-2	CASSLKQGDYGYTF	TGTGCCAGCAGTCTCAAACAGGGGGACTATGGCTACACCTTC
TRBV29-1	.	.	TRBJ2-7	CSVESPGNYEQYF	TGCAGCGTGGAATCTCCGGGGAACTACGAGCAGTACTTC
TRBV12-3/TRBV12-4	many	.	TRBJ2-4	CASSLTGAKNIQYF	TGTGCCAGCAGTTTAACGGGGGCCAAAAACATTCAGTACTTC
TRBV3-1	.	.	TRBJ2-2	CASSFGPTNTGELFF	TGTGCCAGCAGCTTTGGACCTACGAACACCGGGGAGCTGTTTTTT
TRBV19	.	.	TRBJ2-7	CASSVGDSNFAYEQYF	TGTGCCAGTAGTGTGGGAGACAGCAATTTTGCCTACGAGCAGTACTTC
TRBV2	.	.	TRBJ2-7	CASSQSGVKGNEQYF	TGTGCCAGCAGCCAATCTGGGGTGAAAGGGAACGAGCAGTACTTC
TRBV24-1	.	.	TRBJ2-1	CATSDRGRSYNEQFF	TGTGCCACCAGTGACAGGGGACGGTCCTACAATGAGCAGTTCTTC
TRBV5-1	.	.	TRBJ2-5	CASSLGFRLDGETQYF	TGCGCCAGCAGCTTGGGTTTTCGACTGGACGGGGAGACCCAGTACTTC
TRBV4-3	few	.	TRBJ2-1	CASSQELVSNEQFF	TGCGCCAGCAGCCAAGAACTGGTTAGTAATGAGCAGTTCTTC
TRBV20-1	many	TRBD1	TRBJ2-7	CSARDRGRWYEQYF	TGCAGTGCACGCGACAGGGGGCGCTGGTACGAGCAGTACTTC
TRBV29-1	few	.	TRBJ1-1	CSARPTATEAFF	TGCAGCGCCAGGCCAACCGCCACTGAAGCTTTCTTT
TRBV19	few	TRBD1	TRBJ2-2	CASSTTGGGGELFF	TGTGCCAGTAGTACTACAGGGGGTGGCGGGGAGCTGTTTTTT
TRBV3-1	.	.	TRBJ2-7	CASSQHGGSRGEQYF	TGTGCCAGCAGCCAGCACGGGGGATCGAGGGGCGAGCAGTACTTC
TRBV6-9	.	.	TRBJ1-1	CASSYSNKGSGVPGMNTEAFF	TGTGCCAGCAGTTACTCGAACAAGGGGTCGGGGGTTCCCGGGATGAACACTGAAGCTTTCTTT
TRBV7-2	many	TRBD2	TRBJ2-7	CASSLARLAGSRGYEQYF	TGTGCCAGCAGCTTAGCACGACTAGCGGGGTCCAGGGGCTACGAGCAGTACTTC
TRBV7-9	.	.	TRBJ1-2	CASSLPRGRVYGYTF	TGTGCCAGCAGCCTTCCGCGAGGTCGGGTCTATGGCTACACCTTC
TRBV28	.	TRBD2	TRBJ2-5	CASSPRLAVRGTQYF	TGTGCCAGCAGTCCCCGACTAGCGGTCCGGGGGACCCAGTACTTC
TRBV20-1	.	TRBD2	TRBJ2-5	CSARDLLAGDLRETQYF	TGCAGTGCTAGAGATTTACTAGCGGGAGACCTGAGAGAGACCCAGTACTTC
TRBV11-1	.	.	TRBJ1-1	CASSLFGGADTEAFF	TGTGCCAGCAGCTTATTTGGGGGCGCGGACACTGAAGCTTTCTTT
TRBV20-1	few	TRBD1	TRBJ2-5	CSAADRGRETQYF	TGCAGTGCAGCGGACAGGGGGCGTGAGACCCAGTACTTC
TRBV20-1	.	.	TRBJ1-2	CSATGGYGYTF	TGCAGTGCTACAGGAGGCTATGGCTACACCTTC
TRBV28	many	TRBD1	TRBJ1-1	CASRQGLTEAFF	TGTGCCAGCAGACAGGGGTTAACTGAAGCTTTCTTT
TRBV5-1	.	.	TRBJ1-1	CASSLRGVDTEAFF	TGCGCCAGCAGCTTAAGGGGAGTGGACACTGAAGCTTTCTTT
TRBV29-1	many	TRBD1	TRBJ1-2	CSAGQGESYGYTF	TGCAGCGCCGGACAGGGAGAAAGCTATGGCTACACCTTC
TRBV12-3/TRBV12-4	.	.	TRBJ1-2	CASSLISSEGYTF	TGTGCCAGCAGTTTAATATCCTCGGAGGGCTACACCTTC
TRBV4-1	.	TRBD2	TRBJ2-3	CASSQAYGAGVGRTDTQYF	TGCGCCAGCAGCCAAGCTTATGGGGCGGGAGTGGGTCGCACAGATACGCAGTATTTT
TRBV7-3	many	.	TRBJ1-1	CASGETGNTEAFF	TGTGCCAGCGGGGAGACAGGGAACACTGAAGCTTTCTTT
TRBV7-2	.	.	TRBJ2-1	CASSFFSLAYNEQFF	TGTGCCAGCAGCTTCTTTAGCTTAGCCTACAATGAGCAGTTCTTC
TRBV28	many	.	TRBJ1-2	CASSLLLLDKGGNYGYTF	TGTGCCAGCAGTCTCCTTCTACTGGACAAGGGGGGTAACTATGGCTACACCTTC
TRBV28	many	.	TRBJ2-6	CASTPQQGRTTGANVLTF	TGTGCCAGCACACCACAACAGGGGAGGACGACTGGGGCCAACGTCCTGACTTTC
TRBV19	.	.	TRBJ1-5	CASSIARFSNQPQHF	TGTGCCAGTAGTATAGCACGGTTTAGCAATCAGCCCCAGCATTTT
TRBV6-2/TRBV6-3	few	.	TRBJ1-6	CASSYSMGAGDSPLHF	TGTGCCAGCAGTTACTCGATGGGGGCAGGGGATTCACCCCTCCACTTT
TRBV5-1	many	.	TRBJ1-1	CASSLLGGNTEAFF	TGTGCCAGCAGCCTCCTCGGAGGGAACACTGAAGCTTTCTTT
TRBV6-2/TRBV6-3	few	.	TRBJ2-1	CASRVDPSSYNEQFF	TGTGCCAGCAGGGTAGACCCGAGCTCCTACAATGAGCAGTTCTTC
TRBV7-2	.	.	TRBJ2-7	CASSLKGGFTGAIYEQYF	TGTGCCAGCAGCTTAAAAGGGGGATTTACGGGAGCTATTTACGAGCAGTACTTC
TRBV12-3/TRBV12-4	many	.	TRBJ1-1	CASSSSGRLNTEAFF	TGTGCCAGCAGTTCCTCGGGACGGTTGAACACTGAAGCTTTCTTT
TRBV14	.	.	TRBJ2-7	CASSQELGLYEQYF	TGTGCCAGCAGCCAAGAGCTGGGGCTGTACGAGCAGTACTTC
TRBV18	few	.	TRBJ2-4	CASSPQGPKNIQYF	TGTGCCAGCTCACCTCAAGGGCCCAAAAACATTCAGTACTTC